A selection of T cell receptor beta chains follows, all from one sample in a study of blood T cell repertoires in COVID-19. Produced via immunoSEQ multiplex PCR; TCRdb's table is partial and in-frame only. The sample includes almost 20,000 clones, around 83% of them seen just once. Sequences were obtained from peripheral blood. These receptors were obtained from a human donor with active COVID-19. The donor label of this sample is uncertain. The CDR3 runs from the conserved cysteine through the conserved F or W. A D gene is named only where the DNA matches it firmly. For some rows the clone size is stated as once, few or many, or as a class when expanded; others skip it.

D gene	J gene	clone size	V gene	CDR3 DNA	CDR3 protein
NA	TRBJ1-5	NA	TRBV9	TGTGCCAGCAGCGTCGGACAGTATAGCAATCAGCCCCAGCATTTT	CASSVGQYSNQPQHF
NA	TRBJ2-7	NA	TRBV5-1	TGCGCCAGCAGCCAGGAGACGACAGCCGAGCAGTACTTC	CASSQETTAEQYF
NA	TRBJ2-4	NA	TRBV21-1	TGTGCCAGCGAAGTAGCGGAAAACATTCAGTACTTC	CASEVAENIQYF
NA	TRBJ2-2	once	TRBV6-6	TGTGCCAGCAAGGGGACAACGAACACCGGGGAGCTGTTTTTT	CASKGTTNTGELFF
NA	TRBJ2-7	NA	TRBV19	TGTGCCAGTAGTATGGGGGGGGCGGACTACGAGCAGTACTTC	CASSMGGADYEQYF
NA	TRBJ1-5	NA	TRBV6-2/TRBV6-3	TGTGCCAGCAGTTACTCGACAGGCCATCAGCCCCAGCATTTT	CASSYSTGHQPQHF
NA	TRBJ1-2	few	TRBV4-2	TGTGCCAGCAGCCAAGATAGAACAGGGTATGGCTACACCTTC	CASSQDRTGYGYTF
TRBD1	TRBJ1-4	NA	TRBV19	TGTGCCAGTAGAAGGGGGCGGACTAATGAAAAACTGTTTTTT	CASRRGRTNEKLFF
TRBD1	TRBJ2-5	NA	TRBV7-6	TGTGCCAGCAGCTTGGGACAGTCCCCTAGAGGGGAGACCCAGTACTTC	CASSLGQSPRGETQYF
NA	TRBJ2-7	once	TRBV27	TGTGCCAGCAGCTACAGGTTGGGGACTCCATCCGAGCAGTACTTC	CASSYRLGTPSEQYF
NA	TRBJ2-5	NA	TRBV28	TGTGCCAGCAGTTTAGTGGCCCAAGAGACCCAGTACTTC	CASSLVAQETQYF
NA	TRBJ1-2	NA	TRBV6-4	TGTGCCAGCAGTAACGGTGGCTATGGCTACACCTTC	CASSNGGYGYTF
NA	TRBJ2-7	few	TRBV3-1/TRBV3-2	TGTGCCAGCAGCCAATGGTATAGCGGTAACTACGAGCAGTACTTC	CASSQWYSGNYEQYF
TRBD1	TRBJ2-5	NA	TRBV9	TGTGCCAGCAGCGTCGAACAGGGGACAGAGACCCAGTACTTC	CASSVEQGTETQYF
TRBD1	TRBJ2-7	NA	TRBV7-2	TGTGCCAGCAGCGCAATACGGACAGGGATGCGCTACGAGCAGTACTTC	CASSAIRTGMRYEQYF
TRBD2	TRBJ2-7	NA	TRBV6-2/TRBV6-3	TGTGCCAGCAGCCCAACGCTAGGACTAGCGCCCCACGAGCAGTACTTC	CASSPTLGLAPHEQYF
NA	TRBJ1-5	few	TRBV27	TGTGCCAGCAGTTTTACAGGTTACGGCAATCAGCCCCAGCATTTT	CASSFTGYGNQPQHF
TRBD2	TRBJ2-7	NA	TRBV28	TGTGCCAGCCACTTAGCGGGGTCCTACGAGCAGTACTTC	CASHLAGSYEQYF
TRBD2	TRBJ2-1	NA	TRBV24-1	TGTGCCACCAGTGAGCGCGGACTAGCGGGGGTCAATGAGCAGTTCTTC	CATSERGLAGVNEQFF
TRBD2	TRBJ2-3	NA	TRBV7-9	TGTGCCAGCAGCTTAGGGACTAGCCCGATCACAGATACGCAGTATTTT	CASSLGTSPITDTQYF
NA	TRBJ2-5	NA	TRBV23-1	TGCGCCAGCAGTCAGACTACGCGGGCAGACGATTCGAGGGAGACCCAGTACTTC	CASSQTTRADDSRETQYF
NA	TRBJ2-3	NA	TRBV19	TGTGCCAGTAGTTCGAAACCGACAGCTAGCACAGATACGCAGTATTTT	CASSSKPTASTDTQYF
TRBD1	TRBJ1-2	few	TRBV9	TGTGCCAGCAGCGTAGCCCCTGGGACAGGTGATGGCTACACCTTC	CASSVAPGTGDGYTF
NA	TRBJ2-3	NA	TRBV6-2/TRBV6-3	TGTGCCAGCAGTGGTTGGGGGGAAGCCACAGATACGCAGTATTTT	CASSGWGEATDTQYF
NA	TRBJ2-7	NA	TRBV11-2	TGTGCCAGCAGCCCGCCGGGGAACTACGAGCAGTACTTC	CASSPPGNYEQYF
NA	TRBJ2-1	NA	TRBV7-2	TGTGCCAGCAGCTTATACACCGCCAATGAGCAGTTCTTC	CASSLYTANEQFF
NA	TRBJ2-7	NA	TRBV3-1/TRBV3-2	TGTGCCAGCAGCCAGAGTGAATTAGGGGACGAGCAGTACTTC	CASSQSELGDEQYF
NA	TRBJ2-1	NA	TRBV30	TGTGCCTGGAGTGTCCGGGACAATGAGCAGTTCTTC	CAWSVRDNEQFF
TRBD2	TRBJ2-7	few	TRBV9	TGTGCCAGCAGCCCCAGCTTCGTACTAGCGGGGACAGCCTACGAGCAGTACTTC	CASSPSFVLAGTAYEQYF
TRBD1	TRBJ2-7	NA	TRBV28	TGTGCCAGCAGTTCGGGACAGGGTAATGGGCAGTACTTC	CASSSGQGNGQYF
NA	TRBJ1-3	NA	TRBV5-8	TGTGCCAGCAGCTTCACAGGGCTTGGAAACACCATATATTTT	CASSFTGLGNTIYF
NA	TRBJ1-5	NA	TRBV19	TGTGCCAGTAGTATAGCGGGGCAGGGGAACAATCAGCCCCAGCATTTT	CASSIAGQGNNQPQHF
NA	TRBJ2-7	NA	TRBV7-2	TGTGCCAGCAGCTTAGAAGGAGGCGCCTACGAGCAGTACTTC	CASSLEGGAYEQYF
TRBD1	TRBJ2-5	NA	TRBV11-2	TGTGCCAGCAGCTCCGGGACAGGCGGGGAGACCCAGTACTTC	CASSSGTGGETQYF
NA	TRBJ2-7	NA	TRBV9	TGTGCCAGCAGCTCGAGGCTTGTAGCGGAGCCCAATAAGGAGCAGTACTTC	CASSSRLVAEPNKEQYF
NA	TRBJ1-2	NA	TRBV7-8	TGTGCCAGCAGCTTATTAGGGGCCGGGGGCTACACCTTC	CASSLLGAGGYTF
TRBD2	TRBJ2-7	NA	TRBV28	TGTGCCAGCATCCCCCCTTATAGGACTAGCAAATACGAGCAGTACTTC	CASIPPYRTSKYEQYF
NA	TRBJ1-2	NA	TRBV7-2	TGTGCCAGCAGCTCGCGGAGGAGGGATGGCTACACCTTC	CASSSRRRDGYTF
NA	TRBJ2-5	NA	TRBV25-1	TGTGCCAGCAGTGAATCGGGCAGAGGGTACCAAGAGACCCAGTACTTC	CASSESGRGYQETQYF
TRBD1	TRBJ1-1	NA	TRBV10-1	TGCGCCAGCGGGACAGACACTGAAGCTTTCTTT	CASGTDTEAFF